The T cell receptor beta chain under discussion was sequenced for a study of type 1 and type 2 diabetes patients. At the level of the study: A total of around 18,000,000 paired-end reads came from the whole study.

Genomic DNA was the PCR template. A primer set of 30 forward and 13 reverse primers amplified the CDR3. TCRdb used MiXCR to reprocess the multiplex PCR reads, holding one entry per CDR3 protein. The data show fewer than 350,000 distinct CDR3 sequences, approximately 50% seen once. Germline V lookup: CDR1 DFQATT, CDR2 SNEGSKA (reference sequence). The CDR3 consists of 13 residues. Trimming left V 5 bases short and J 2 bases short, with 13 bases between. In the case of this clonotype: Its antigen is not known.

Whole-study findings and limits: Type 2 diabetes patients had few highly-expanded CD4+ clones, median one.

Sequenced sample: peripheral blood mononuclear cells (PBMCs). The sequence derives from a man aged 18 to 29 with type 2 diabetes. The chain couples TRBV20-1 to TRBJ2-7; possible D gene TRBD1, 6 bases. The CDR3 here is CSASQGRTYEQYF. The DNA for the CDR3 is TGCAGTGCTTCTCAGGGGCGGACCTACGAGCAGTACTTC.